The 31 T cell receptor beta chains reported below all come from one sample, sequenced in a study of blood T cell repertoires in COVID-19. Assay: immunoSEQ multiplex PCR; the TCRdb copy retains only in-frame clones and omits some. This table holds roughly 70,000 clones, over 75% found once. The source material was peripheral blood. These receptors were collected from an elderly woman with active or convalescent COVID-19.

This clone showed up just once. J is TRBJ1-5 and V is TRBV28, with TRBD1 matching 7 bases. V gave up 7 bases and J gave up 2 bases; unmatched junction bases: 2. This CDR3 has 13 residues. Germline CDR1 and CDR2: MDHEN and SYDVKM. In nucleotides, the CDR3 is TGTGCCAGCACCCAGGGGGGCAATCAGCCCCAGCATTTT. Protein sequence: CASTQGGNQPQHF.

This chain uses TRBV7-2 with TRBJ1-4, with 9 bases fitting TRBD1. Trimming took 8 bases from V and 5 from J; bases not matched to a gene: 6. CDR3 length equals 14 residues. Germline CDR1 SGHTA, CDR2 FQGNSA. The CDR3 coding sequence is TGTGCCAGCGGGAGTGGGACAGGGAATGAAAAACTGTTTTTT. It yields the protein CASGSGTGNEKLFF.

The chain is built from TRBV30 and TRBJ1-4; D unresolved. CDR1 is GTSNPN and CDR2 is SVGIG in the germline V gene (reference sequence). CDR3 length: 16 residues. The V and J ends lost 1 base and 3 bases respectively, with 15 bases between them. DNA of the CDR3: TGTGCCTGGAGTGGGAGGGATATAGCGCCTAATGAAAAACTGTTTTTT. It specifies CAWSGRDIAPNEKLFF.

The chain joins TRBV6-5 to TRBJ2-7; D unresolved. V lost 0 bases and J 2 bases, leaving 11 bases between the germline ends. This CDR3 has 15 residues. Germline-derived CDR1 and CDR2 are MNHEY and SVGAGI. DNA for the CDR3: TGTGCCAGCAGTTACTCCACCGGGTCCCCCTACGAGCAGTACTTC. Encoded protein: CASSYSTGSPYEQYF.

The genes are TRBV25-1 and TRBJ2-1; D perhaps matches TRBD1 (6 bases). Germline CDR1 is MGHDK and CDR2 is SYGVNS. This CDR3 comprises 17 residues. Trimming shortened V by 7 bases and J by 0 bases, and 19 bases separated the two germline ends. For the CDR3, the DNA is TGTGCCAGCACTGGCCTCCGGGACACGTACTCCTACAATGAGCAGTTCTTC. Residues: CASTGLRDTYSYNEQFF.

This chain joins TRBV7-2 and TRBJ1-2; perhaps TRBD1 as D (6 bases). Trimming took 1 base from V and 0 from J, leaving 15 bases between them. The germline gives CDR1 SGHTA, CDR2 FQGNSA. The CDR3 has 17 residues. The CDR3 coding sequence is TGTGCCAGCAGCTTAGTCGAGGGAGGGGGGTCTAACTATGGCTACACCTTC. Translating gives CASSLVEGGGSNYGYTF. Complete variable domain (other parts from reference TRBV7-2 and TRBJ1-2): GAGVSQSPSNKVTEKGKDVELRCDPISGHTALYWYRQSLGQGLEFLIYFQGNSAPDKSGLPSDRFSAERTGGSVSTLTIQRTQQEDSAVYLCASSLVEGGGSNYGYTFGSGTRLTVV.

V and J are TRBV7-9 and TRBJ1-3, with D perhaps matching TRBD1 (5 bases). The CDR3 has 19 amino acids. In germline, CDR1 is SEHNR, CDR2 FQNEAQ (reference sequence). Trimming took off 1 base at V and 3 bases at J, with 22 bases between the two ends. DNA of the CDR3: TGTGCCAGCAGCTTAGTCCGAACCGGGACTTCCACGGTTGGAAACACCATATATTTT. Its translation is CASSLVRTGTSTVGNTIYF.

This rearrangement joins TRBV18 to TRBJ2-2; TRBD2 matches 9 bases. The CDR3 is 16 residues long. With V trimmed by 3 bases and J by 4 bases, 6 bases remained unmatched. Germline V CDR1 and CDR2: KGHSH, LQKENI. Here the CDR3 DNA reads TGTGCCAGCTCACCCCCTAGCGGGGCCCTCACCGGGGAGCTGTTTTTT. Its translation: CASSPPSGALTGELFF.

The chain recombines TRBV7-9 with TRBJ1-4, with 7 nucleotides matching TRBD1. V shed 5 bases, J shed 7 bases, and the junction held 7 bases outside the gene matches. The CDR3 extends over 14 amino acids. The V gene's germline CDR1 is SEHNR and CDR2 FQNEAQ (reference sequence). The CDR3 DNA is TGTGCCAGCAGCCCCACAGGGGTGGGTGAAAAACTGTTTTTT. As protein: CASSPTGVGEKLFF.

V usage is TRBV15 and J usage is TRBJ1-2; no definite D call. There are 13 residues in the CDR3. Trimming took off 0 bases at V and 4 bases at J, with 6 bases between the two ends. Germline CDR1 reads LNHNV; CDR2 reads YYDKDF (reference sequence). In nucleotides, the CDR3 is TGTGCCACCAGCAGAGATTCGTTCTATGGCTACACCTTC. Translating gives CATSRDSFYGYTF. The entire variable domain, with the rest obtained from reference TRBV15 and TRBJ1-2, is as follows: DAMVIQNPRYQVTQFGKPVTLSCSQTLNHNVMYWYQQKSSQAPKLLFHYYDKDFNNEADTPDNFQSRRPNTSFCFLDIRSPGLGDTAMYLCATSRDSFYGYTFGSGTRLTVV.

This clone was picked up one time. The chain is built from TRBV11-2 and TRBJ2-5, with D uncertain. V gave up 5 bases and J gave up 4 bases, with 5 bases separating them. Per germline, CDR1 SGHAT and CDR2 FQNNGV. This CDR3 comprises 11 residues. CDR3 sequence reads: CASSLTETQYF. The CDR3 nucleotides read TGTGCCAGCAGCCTAACAGAGACCCAGTACTTC.

The chain recombines TRBV19 with TRBJ1-5; 8 nucleotides align to TRBD1. This CDR3 contains 15 residues. Germline V CDR1 and CDR2: LNHDA, SQIVND (reference sequence). Unmatched junction bases numbered 6, after V lost 4 bases and J lost 4 bases. Here the CDR3 reads CASSRSGGTNQPQHF. The CDR3 DNA reads TGTGCCAGTAGTAGGTCAGGGGGCACAAATCAGCCCCAGCATTTT. Complete variable domain (other parts from reference TRBV19 and TRBJ1-5): DGGITQSPKYLFRKEGQNVTLSCEQNLNHDAMYWYRQDPGQGLRLIYYSQIVNDFQKGDIAEGYSVSREKKESFPLTVTSAQKNPTAFYLCASSRSGGTNQPQHFGDGTRLSIL.

J is TRBJ2-2 and V is TRBV5-1, with D tentatively TRBD1 (5 bases). V was trimmed by 4 bases and J by 5 bases, leaving 12 bases between them. CDR3 length: 14 amino acids. Germline CDR1 reads SGHRS; CDR2 reads YFSETQ. The CDR3 spells CASSISSGTGELFF. The CDR3 nucleotides read TGCGCCAGCAGCATCTCGTCAGGGACCGGGGAGCTGTTTTTT.

The chain couples TRBV7-6 to TRBJ2-2, with unresolved D. V dropped 1 base and J dropped 1 base, with 4 bases sitting between them. The CDR3 runs 14 residues. Germline V gene sequence: CDR1 SGHVS, CDR2 FNYEAQ. The CDR3 loop is CASSLGQNTGELFF. The CDR3 DNA follows: TGTGCCAGCAGCTTAGGGCAGAACACCGGGGAGCTGTTTTTT.

The CDR3: CSVGPRYTF. Written as DNA, the CDR3 is TGCAGCGTTGGGCCACGCTACACCTTC. The rearrangement joins TRBV29-1 to TRBJ1-2, with D hard to call. This CDR3 has 9 amino acids. Germline V lookup: CDR1 SQVTM, CDR2 ANQGSEA. The V and J ends lost 4 bases and 9 bases respectively, with 6 bases between them. The full variable domain, rest sourced from reference TRBV29-1 and TRBJ1-2, is SAVISQKPSRDICQRGTSLTIQCQVDSQVTMMFWYRQQPGQSLTLIATANQGSEATYESGFVIDKFPISRPNLTFSTLTVSNMSPEDSSIYLCSVGPRYTFGSGTRLTVV.

The chain uses TRBV5-6 and TRBJ2-3, with 12 bases matching TRBD2. Germline V CDR1 and CDR2: SGHDT, YYEEEE. The ends lost 3 bases at V and 5 bases at J; junction bases unmatched: 1. The CDR3 length is 14 residues. The CDR3 DNA reads TGTGCCAGCAGCTCGACTAGCGGGGGAGATACGCAGTATTTT. Protein: CASSSTSGGDTQYF. Together with reference TRBV5-6 and TRBJ2-3, the CDR3 gives the full variable domain: DAGVTQSPTHLIKTRGQQVTLRCSPKSGHDTVSWYQQALGQGPQFIFQYYEEEERQRGNFPDRFSGHQFPNYSSELNVNALLLGDSALYLCASSSTSGGDTQYFGPGTRLTVL.

The chain uses TRBV11-2 and TRBJ2-2; the D gene is possibly TRBD2 (5 bases). Germline lookup yields CDR1 SGHAT and CDR2 FQNNGV. There are 16 residues in the CDR3. Trimming stripped 6 bases from V and 4 bases from J, with 18 bases between. The CDR3 protein is CASRASAGQLTGELFF. In nucleotides, the CDR3 is TGTGCCAGCAGGGCGAGTGCGGGCCAACTCACCGGGGAGCTGTTTTTT. Full variable domain (missing parts from reference TRBV11-2 and TRBJ2-2): EAGVAQSPRYKIIEKRQSVAFWCNPISGHATLYWYQQILGQGPKLLIQFQNNGVVDDSQLPKDRFSAERLKGVDSTLKIQPAKLEDSAVYLCASRASAGQLTGELFFGEGSRLTVL.

The chain is built from TRBV3-1 (or the pseudogene TRBV3-2) and TRBJ1-2, with D uncertain. The CDR3 has 13 residues. With 0 bases removed from V and 4 bases from J, the gap between germline ends came to 6 bases. The germline CDR1 and CDR2 sequences are LGHDT and YNNKEL (reference sequence). The CDR3 loop reads CASSQDSLYGYTF. CDR3 coding DNA: TGTGCCAGCAGCCAAGACAGTCTCTATGGCTACACCTTC.

The CDR3 loop is CASSPGTELTPTYGYTF. CDR3 sequence (DNA): TGCGCCAGCAGCCCAGGGACAGAACTCACTCCCACCTATGGCTACACCTTC. The chain employs TRBV5-1 and TRBJ1-2, with TRBD1 matching 7 bases. The CDR3 is 17 amino acids. J was trimmed by 4 bases and V by 4 bases; bases with no gene match: 16. CDR1 is SGHRS, CDR2 YFSETQ, per germline.

The chain uses TRBV4-3 and TRBJ1-4; 8 bases map to TRBD1. Trimming took 3 bases from V and 5 from J; bases not matched to a gene: 8. The germline V gene encodes CDR1 LGHNA and CDR2 YSLEER. The CDR3 has 16 amino acids. DNA of the CDR3: TGCGCCAGCAGCCAGGACAGGGTCTCCTTCAATGAAAAACTGTTTTTT. Translation gives CASSQDRVSFNEKLFF.

In DNA, the CDR3 is TGTGCCATCAGTGCGGGAAACACGTATCAGCCCCAGCATTTT. It is translated as CAISAGNTYQPQHF. J is TRBJ1-5 and V is TRBV10-3, with D uncertain. The CDR3 runs 14 residues. Trimming took off 4 bases at V and 5 bases at J, with 12 bases between the two ends. Germline V gene lookup returns CDR1 ENHRY and CDR2 SYGVKD.

This chain joins TRBV5-6 and TRBJ2-5, with 8 bases lining up with TRBD2. The CDR3 loop spans 16 amino acids. Germline CDR1 SGHDT, CDR2 YYEEEE. The ends lost 0 bases at V and 5 bases at J; junction bases unmatched: 9. CDR3 loop: CASSLAGGFIWETQYF. The CDR3 DNA reads TGTGCCAGCAGCTTGGCGGGGGGGTTCATCTGGGAGACCCAGTACTTC.

The genes are TRBV6-2 or TRBV6-3 and TRBJ1-4; possible D gene TRBD1, 6 bases. CDR3 length: 15 residues. Germline V gives CDR1 MNHEY, CDR2 SVGEGT. Trimming left V 5 bases short and J 2 bases short, with 12 bases between. The CDR3 sequence is CASSDQGLTNEKLFF. The DNA for the CDR3 is TGTGCCAGCAGTGACCAGGGGTTGACTAATGAAAAACTGTTTTTT.

This clone was seen a handful of times. The V call is TRBV14, the J call TRBJ2-7; 10 nucleotides match TRBD1. V dropped 2 bases and J dropped 7; count of bases not matched to a gene: 2. The CDR3 covers 13 residues. Looked up from germline, CDR1 is SGHDN and CDR2 is FVKESK. Here the CDR3 DNA reads TGTGCCAGCAGCCAATGGACAGGGGGAGAGCAGTACTTC. The encoded protein is CASSQWTGGEQYF.

Here the CDR3 DNA reads TGTGCCAGCAGCTTAAAGGGGTGGGGTCATGGCTACACCTTC. As protein: CASSLKGWGHGYTF. This chain uses TRBV7-9 with TRBJ1-2; tentative D call: TRBD1 (5 bases). Per the germline V gene, CDR1 is SEHNR and CDR2 is FQNEAQ (reference sequence). V shed 2 bases and J shed 6 bases, with 13 bases lying between them. CDR3 size: 14 residues.

This clone was seen just once. The chain recombines TRBV9 with TRBJ1-1; D may be TRBD1 (6 bases). The CDR3 length is 14 residues. CDR1 SGDLS and CDR2 YYNGEE come from the germline V gene. V lost 0 bases to trimming and J lost 8 bases, with 14 bases between them. Here the CDR3 reads CASSVVVGGAEAFF. The CDR3 coding sequence is TGTGCCAGCAGCGTAGTAGTTGGGGGCGCGGAAGCTTTCTTT.

V is TRBV10-3 and J is TRBJ1-2; unclear D gene. The CDR3 is made up of 14 amino acids. Trimming removed 0 bases from V and 8 bases from J, with 13 bases in between. CDR1 and CDR2 (germline): ENHRY, SYGVKD. CDR3 sequence (DNA): TGTGCCATCAGTGAGTCTCTTGGTAGCGAAGGCTACACCTTC. Amino acid sequence: CAISESLGSEGYTF.

The chain is built from TRBV5-5 and TRBJ1-1, with unresolved D. Trimming removed 3 bases at V and 0 bases at J, with 6 bases between. The germline gives CDR1 SGHKS, CDR2 YYEKEE (reference sequence). This CDR3 has 13 residues. CDR3 loop: CASSSTVNTEAFF. The CDR3 DNA is TGTGCCAGCAGCTCCACAGTGAACACTGAAGCTTTCTTT.

The V call is TRBV28, the J call TRBJ1-6; no clear D. This CDR3 has 13 amino acids. CDR1 MDHEN and CDR2 SYDVKM come from the germline V gene. Trimming took off 5 bases at V and 7 bases at J, with 9 bases between the two ends. CDR3 DNA: TGTGCCAGCAGTCTGGGCGAAAATTCACCCCTCCACTTT. This translates into CASSLGENSPLHF. The variable domain in full, completed from reference TRBV28 and TRBJ1-6, reads DVKVTQSSRYLVKRTGEKVFLECVQDMDHENMFWYRQDPGLGLRLIYFSYDVKMKEKGDIPEGYSVSREKKERFSLILESASTNQTSMYLCASSLGENSPLHFGNGTRLTVT.

This chain connects TRBV30 to TRBJ2-1, with 11 bases identical to TRBD1. The CDR3 length is 15 residues. Germline assignment: CDR1 GTSNPN and CDR2 SVGIG (reference sequence). V shed 3 bases and J 9 bases; nucleotides not matched to a gene: 10. The CDR3 DNA reads TGTGCCTGGAGCCAGGACAGGGGGCCCGGACGTGAGCAGTTCTTC. Protein: CAWSQDRGPGREQFF.

This chain joins TRBV2 and TRBJ1-1; D gene ambiguous. This CDR3 has 12 residues. Trimming left V 8 bases short and J 4 bases short, with 11 bases between. From germline, CDR1 is SNHLY and CDR2 FYNNEI. CDR3 nucleotides: TGTGCCAGCGAACTCTCGGGCACTGAAGCTTTCTTT. Its protein product is CASELSGTEAFF. Drawing the rest from reference TRBV2 and TRBJ1-1, the complete variable domain is EPEVTQTPSHQVTQMGQEVILRCVPISNHLYFYWYRQILGQKVEFLVSFYNNEISEKSEIFDDQFSVERPDGSNFTLKIRSTKLEDSAMYFCASELSGTEAFFGQGTRLTVV.